This T cell receptor (beta chain) emerged from a study of blood T cell repertoires in COVID-19 (dated by TCRdb to about 2020). About the study as a whole: The collaborator samples originated in the United States, Italy and Spain and spanned the acute and convalescent phases of COVID-19. The prospective study material was composed of cDNA or gDNA derived from T cells, B-cell-depleted T cells, or PBMCs. Deeply sampled blood TCRbeta repertoires from subjects exposed to, actively infected with, or recovered from COVID-19 were included in the dataset. The repertoires were released in a freely available public database intended as a resource for research on the immune response to SARS-CoV-2. The samples were drawn from the first 160 participants of the ongoing ImmuneRACE study and from over 950 subjects provided by 6 global collaborators. The sample metadata nearly always contained a de-identified subject ID, COVID-19 status, age in years and sex. Where available, HLA class I and class II types were obtained from metadata supplied by the sample provider rather than from assay-based typing. Paper-wide results and their limitations: Clinical and demographic metadata were provided uncurated, with the amount varying by source and participant.

From the cysteine through the phenylalanine, the CDR3 covers 15 amino acids. Only the CDR3 DNA stays, 45 bases, in frame from base 1. CDR1 is given as MRHNA and CDR2 as SNTAGT, both from the germline V gene. The junction shows trimming of 4 bases on V and 8 bases on J, plus 20 bases between the germline ends. TCRbeta CDR3 regions were amplified from genomic DNA by means of the immunoSEQ Assay, a bias-controlled multiplex PCR. The authors' analysis ran thus. Within the assay, amplification of reference gene primers was used to estimate how many nucleated cells each sample contained. To quantify the absolute abundance of each unique TCRbeta CDR3 rearrangement, sequence reads were collapsed and filtered. For each sample, productive Simpson clonality was calculated as the square root of Simpson's diversity index over productive rearrangements. TCRdb provides this immuneACCESS table in a form limited to in-frame rearrangements. Some clones are lacking; in checked studies, under half of them reflect an unresolved V gene, and why the rest are absent is not known. The D gene and trimming were derived from the DNA, and the V and J assignments and clone size from that table. The sample table holds hundreds of thousands of clones, of which approximately 83% were seen once. The ten most abundant clones make up 2.1% of the sample.

Samples from volunteer blood donors who had recovered from COVID-19 were contributed by a second Seattle source. Each collaborating institution followed its own protocols to collect whole blood in K2EDTA tubes. For TCRbeta analysis, collaborators shipped samples as frozen whole blood, isolated PBMCs, or DNA extracted from either of those sample types. Details on this clone: This clone's antigen is unknown. The input lacks base qualities; no much larger clone sits a single base away.

In this chain, TRBV6-4 is recombined with TRBJ1-2; TRBD1 is perhaps the D gene, given 6 matching bases. The TCR originated in a woman aged 30 to 39 who had recovered from COVID-19. Sequenced material: peripheral blood. The CDR3 protein is CASSVSVDGGQGYTF. The DNA is TGTGCCAGCAGTGTTTCTGTCGACGGGGGGCAGGGCTACACCTTC.